A selection of T cell receptor beta chains follows, all from one sample in a study of blood T cell repertoires in COVID-19. The method was immunoSEQ multiplex PCR; TCRdb's version includes in-frame clones alone and lacks a portion of them. The sample includes 110,000 to 150,000 clones, just over 85% of them seen just once. Sequencing input: peripheral blood. These receptors all come from a woman in her sixties or seventies with acute or convalescent COVID-19. Each CDR3 is given with its conserved first and last residue. A D gene is named only where the DNA matches it firmly. A clone size is listed for some rows: how often the clone was seen (once, few, many), or a class if it is expanded.

J gene: TRBJ1-4
CDR3 length: 13
D gene: NA
clone size: once
V gene: TRBV6-5
CDR3 DNA: TGTGCCAGCAGGGGGGCTGGGAATGAAAAACTGTTTTTT
CDR3 protein: CASRGAGNEKLFF

J gene: TRBJ1-1
CDR3 length: 14
D gene: TRBD1
clone size: NA
V gene: TRBV19
CDR3 DNA: TGTGCCAGTAGTATGGTGGGCAGGGGGGATGAAGCTTTCTTT
CDR3 protein: CASSMVGRGDEAFF

J gene: TRBJ1-5
CDR3 length: 14
D gene: NA
clone size: few
V gene: TRBV19
CDR3 DNA: TGTGCCAGTTCCAAACACAGGGCGAATCAGCCCCAGCATTTT
CDR3 protein: CASSKHRANQPQHF

J gene: TRBJ2-5
CDR3 length: 16
D gene: TRBD1
clone size: NA
V gene: TRBV2
CDR3 DNA: TGTGCCAGCAGTGGACCGTCGACAGGGGGTGGAGAGACCCAGTACTTC
CDR3 protein: CASSGPSTGGGETQYF

J gene: TRBJ2-5
CDR3 length: 14
D gene: TRBD1
clone size: NA
V gene: TRBV19
CDR3 DNA: TGTGCCAGTAGTACGGGACAGGGCACAGAGACCCAGTACTTC
CDR3 protein: CASSTGQGTETQYF

J gene: TRBJ1-1
CDR3 length: 14
D gene: NA
clone size: NA
V gene: TRBV28
CDR3 DNA: TGTGCCAGCAGTTTAGCCGCGGGGCGACCTGAAGCTTTCTTT
CDR3 protein: CASSLAAGRPEAFF

J gene: TRBJ1-1
CDR3 length: 17
D gene: TRBD1
clone size: NA
V gene: TRBV7-3
CDR3 DNA: TGTGCCAGCAGCCCTCCGTGGGACAGGGAGCGTACGGATGAAGCTTTCTTT
CDR3 protein: CASSPPWDRERTDEAFF

J gene: TRBJ1-5
CDR3 length: 17
D gene: TRBD1
clone size: NA
V gene: TRBV9
CDR3 DNA: TGTGCCAGCAGCGTAGGGGATGGGACAGGGGGCAGACAGCCCCAGCATTTT
CDR3 protein: CASSVGDGTGGRQPQHF

J gene: TRBJ1-4
CDR3 length: 14
D gene: TRBD1
clone size: NA
V gene: TRBV29-1
CDR3 DNA: TGCAGCGTTGGGGGACAGGCCGGTAATGAAAAACTGTTTTTT
CDR3 protein: CSVGGQAGNEKLFF

J gene: TRBJ2-5
CDR3 length: 15
D gene: NA
clone size: NA
V gene: TRBV3-1/TRBV3-2
CDR3 DNA: TGTGCCAGCAGCCAAGGTGCAGGGCCCCAAGAGACCCAGTACTTC
CDR3 protein: CASSQGAGPQETQYF

J gene: TRBJ2-2
CDR3 length: 17
D gene: NA
clone size: NA
V gene: TRBV11-2
CDR3 DNA: TGTGCCAGCAGCCCTCAGGCGGCTAGCATTAGTACCGGGGAGCTGTTTTTT
CDR3 protein: CASSPQAASISTGELFF

J gene: TRBJ2-7
CDR3 length: 15
D gene: TRBD1
clone size: NA
V gene: TRBV28
CDR3 DNA: TGTGCCAGCAGTGGGAGGACAGGGCCTTCCTACGAGCAGTACTTC
CDR3 protein: CASSGRTGPSYEQYF

J gene: TRBJ2-3
CDR3 length: 17
D gene: TRBD2
clone size: NA
V gene: TRBV5-4
CDR3 DNA: TGTGCCAGCAGCTTGGACTTTGGCGGGGGACTCACAGATACGCAGTATTTT
CDR3 protein: CASSLDFGGGLTDTQYF

J gene: TRBJ2-2
CDR3 length: 15
D gene: NA
clone size: NA
V gene: TRBV20-1
CDR3 DNA: TGCAGTGCTAGTTTGGGGGCGGCGAACACCGGGGAGCTGTTTTTT
CDR3 protein: CSASLGAANTGELFF

J gene: TRBJ2-7
CDR3 length: 14
D gene: TRBD2
clone size: once
V gene: TRBV6-5
CDR3 DNA: TGTGCCACATTGGAGCGGGGGGGCCCCTACGAGCAGTACTTC
CDR3 protein: CATLERGGPYEQYF

J gene: TRBJ1-1
CDR3 length: 14
D gene: NA
clone size: NA
V gene: TRBV7-9
CDR3 DNA: TGTGCCAGCAGCTTACCCAGGGATTACGCTGAAGCTTTCTTT
CDR3 protein: CASSLPRDYAEAFF

J gene: TRBJ2-1
CDR3 length: 14
D gene: NA
clone size: NA
V gene: TRBV7-9
CDR3 DNA: TGTGCCAGCAGCTTAGCGCGGCAGACCAATGAGCAGTTCTTC
CDR3 protein: CASSLARQTNEQFF

J gene: TRBJ1-2
CDR3 length: 15
D gene: TRBD1
clone size: NA
V gene: TRBV9
CDR3 DNA: TGTGCCAGCAGCGTAGGTCAGGGGGCTAACTATGGCTACACCTTC
CDR3 protein: CASSVGQGANYGYTF

J gene: TRBJ1-2
CDR3 length: 16
D gene: TRBD1
clone size: NA
V gene: TRBV11-3
CDR3 DNA: TGTGCCAGCAGCCCGGGACAGGGGGCCAATAACTATGGCTACACCTTC
CDR3 protein: CASSPGQGANNYGYTF

J gene: TRBJ2-2
CDR3 length: 14
D gene: NA
clone size: NA
V gene: TRBV11-2
CDR3 DNA: TGTGCCAGCAGCTTAACCCCGGGGGCCGGGGAGCTGTTTTTT
CDR3 protein: CASSLTPGAGELFF

J gene: TRBJ1-1
CDR3 length: 13
D gene: NA
clone size: once
V gene: TRBV5-1
CDR3 DNA: TGCGCCAGCACCCCGGACAGAAACACTGAAGCTTTCTTT
CDR3 protein: CASTPDRNTEAFF

J gene: TRBJ2-5
CDR3 length: 13
D gene: NA
clone size: NA
V gene: TRBV15
CDR3 DNA: TGTGCCACCAGCAGAGCCCTAGCGGAGACCCAGTACTTC
CDR3 protein: CATSRALAETQYF

J gene: TRBJ2-5
CDR3 length: 15
D gene: TRBD2
clone size: NA
V gene: TRBV3-1/TRBV3-2
CDR3 DNA: TGTGCCAGCAACCACGGGACTAGCGTACAAGAGACCCAGTACTTC
CDR3 protein: CASNHGTSVQETQYF

J gene: TRBJ2-7
CDR3 length: 13
D gene: TRBD2
clone size: few
V gene: TRBV10-1
CDR3 DNA: TGCGCCAGCAGTGGACTAGCGGGGTCGGAGCAGTACTTC
CDR3 protein: CASSGLAGSEQYF

J gene: TRBJ1-6
CDR3 length: 17
D gene: NA
clone size: NA
V gene: TRBV18
CDR3 DNA: TGTGCCAGCTCACCAGGCGGCCGTAGCCTTTATAATTCACCCCTCCACTTT
CDR3 protein: CASSPGGRSLYNSPLHF

J gene: TRBJ1-1
CDR3 length: 13
D gene: TRBD1
clone size: NA
V gene: TRBV12-3/TRBV12-4
CDR3 DNA: TGTGCCAGCAGTACACCCACCGACAGGGACCCTTTCTTT
CDR3 protein: CASSTPTDRDPFF

J gene: TRBJ1-4
CDR3 length: 14
D gene: TRBD1
clone size: NA
V gene: TRBV5-6
CDR3 DNA: TGTGCCAGCAGCCGGGACAGGAGTTTCGAAAAACTGTTTTTT
CDR3 protein: CASSRDRSFEKLFF

J gene: TRBJ1-2
CDR3 length: 12
D gene: NA
clone size: NA
V gene: TRBV7-8
CDR3 DNA: TGTGCCATTTTAGTTGAAAACTATGGCTACACCTTC
CDR3 protein: CAILVENYGYTF

J gene: TRBJ1-2
CDR3 length: 13
D gene: NA
clone size: NA
V gene: TRBV3-1/TRBV3-2
CDR3 DNA: TGTGCCAGCAGCCAAGTTTCCAGGGGAGGCTACACCTTC
CDR3 protein: CASSQVSRGGYTF

J gene: TRBJ1-2
CDR3 length: 13
D gene: NA
clone size: NA
V gene: TRBV27
CDR3 DNA: TGTGCCAGCAGTTTACCGGGGGGGTATGGCTACACCTTC
CDR3 protein: CASSLPGGYGYTF

J gene: TRBJ2-2
CDR3 length: 17
D gene: TRBD1
clone size: once
V gene: TRBV24-1
CDR3 DNA: TGTGCCACCAGTGATCCCAGGGGGCCCTTCAATACCGGGGAGCTGTTTTTT
CDR3 protein: CATSDPRGPFNTGELFF